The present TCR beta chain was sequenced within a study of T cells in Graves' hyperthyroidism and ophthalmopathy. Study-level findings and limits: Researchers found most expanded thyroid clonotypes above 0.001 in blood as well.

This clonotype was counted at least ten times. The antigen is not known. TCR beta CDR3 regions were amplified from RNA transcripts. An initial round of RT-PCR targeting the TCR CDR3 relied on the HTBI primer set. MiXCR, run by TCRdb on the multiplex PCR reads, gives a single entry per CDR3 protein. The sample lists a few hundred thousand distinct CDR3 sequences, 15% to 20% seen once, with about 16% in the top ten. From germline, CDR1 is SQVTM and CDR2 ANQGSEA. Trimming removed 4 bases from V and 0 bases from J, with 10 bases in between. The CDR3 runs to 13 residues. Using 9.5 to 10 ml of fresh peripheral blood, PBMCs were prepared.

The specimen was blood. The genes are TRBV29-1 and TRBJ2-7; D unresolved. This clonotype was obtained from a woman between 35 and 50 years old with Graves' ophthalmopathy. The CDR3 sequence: CSVVRQDSYEQYF. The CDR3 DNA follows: TGCAGCGTTGTTAGGCAGGACTCCTACGAGCAGTACTTC.